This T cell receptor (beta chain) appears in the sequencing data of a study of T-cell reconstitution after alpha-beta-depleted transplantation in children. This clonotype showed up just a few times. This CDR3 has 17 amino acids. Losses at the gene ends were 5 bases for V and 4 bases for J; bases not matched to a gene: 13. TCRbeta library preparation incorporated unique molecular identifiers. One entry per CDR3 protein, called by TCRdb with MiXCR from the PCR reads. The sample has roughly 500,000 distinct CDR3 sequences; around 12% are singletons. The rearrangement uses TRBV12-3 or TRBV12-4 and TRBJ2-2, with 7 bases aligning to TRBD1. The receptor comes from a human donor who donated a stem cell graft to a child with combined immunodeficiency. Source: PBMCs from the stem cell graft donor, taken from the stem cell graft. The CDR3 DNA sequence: TGTGCCAGCAGTCATGAGGACAGGCGGCACTCCACCGGGGAGCTGTTTTTT. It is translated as CASSHEDRRHSTGELFF.